The clone carrying this T cell receptor beta chain was observed a few times. These data are taken from a study of regulatory T cells in long-lasting Graves disease. The CDR3 covers 15 residues. V was trimmed by 4 bases and J by 2 bases, leaving 12 bases between them. According to the study, TCR beta libraries were built with iRepertoire HTBI primers and CDR3-region Arm-PCR. TCRdb redid the calling of the multiplex PCR reads with MiXCR, one entry per CDR3 protein. The sample carries 400,000 to 500,000 distinct CDR3 sequences, under 25% recorded once. Time point defined: persistent/refractory GD, antithyroid drugs over 5 years with positive TRAb. From RNA extracted from PBMCs, the TCR library was made. Guidelines of the American Thyroid Association were used to diagnose Graves' disease. EDTA tubes received approximately 9 milliliters of collected peripheral blood.

The receptor's source is a female donor with Graves disease. This chain uses TRBV12-3 or TRBV12-4 with TRBJ2-4; the D is unclear. The sequenced sample was peripheral blood mononuclear cells (PBMCs), obtained when the disease was refractory, from a patient treated with antithyroid drugs. CDR3 in DNA: TGTGCCAGCAGTTCGCGACAACTACCCAAAAACATTCAGTACTTC. Amino acid sequence: CASSSRQLPKNIQYF.